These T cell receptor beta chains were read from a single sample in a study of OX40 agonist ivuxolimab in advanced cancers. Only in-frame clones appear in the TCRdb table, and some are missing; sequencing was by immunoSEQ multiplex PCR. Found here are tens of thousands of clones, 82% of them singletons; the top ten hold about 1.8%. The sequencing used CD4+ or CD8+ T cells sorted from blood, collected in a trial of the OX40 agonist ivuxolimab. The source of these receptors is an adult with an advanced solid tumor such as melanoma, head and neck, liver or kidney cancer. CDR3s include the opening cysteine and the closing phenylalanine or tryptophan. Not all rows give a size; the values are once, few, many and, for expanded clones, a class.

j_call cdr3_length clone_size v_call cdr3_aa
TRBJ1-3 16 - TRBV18 CASSPYGQSSGNTIYF
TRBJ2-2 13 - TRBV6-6 CASSYTVTGELFF
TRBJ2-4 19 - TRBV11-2 CASSLLLGAGSLAKNIQYF
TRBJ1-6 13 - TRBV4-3 CASSQESNSPLHF
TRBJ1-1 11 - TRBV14 CASSQAEEAFF
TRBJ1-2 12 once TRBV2 CASSLDRGGYTF
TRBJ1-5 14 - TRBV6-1 CASSAHYSNQPQHF
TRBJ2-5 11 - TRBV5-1 CASSWEETQYF
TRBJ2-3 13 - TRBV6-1 CASSPTDTDTQYF
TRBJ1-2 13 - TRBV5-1 CASSPDRVSGYTF
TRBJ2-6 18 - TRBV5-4 CASSLARGITTGANVLTF
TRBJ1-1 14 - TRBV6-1 CASSVVHRNTEAFF
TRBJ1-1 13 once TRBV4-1 CASSPEMNTEAFF
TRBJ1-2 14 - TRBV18 CASSPGQSSFGYTF
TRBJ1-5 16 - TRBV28 CASSLVASGLTQPQHF
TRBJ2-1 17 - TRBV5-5 CASSLVPSGVAYNEQFF
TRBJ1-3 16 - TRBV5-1 CASSRRDRNSGNTIYF
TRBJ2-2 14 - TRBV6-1 CASIEGAGTGELFF
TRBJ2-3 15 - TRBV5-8 CASSLGDASTDTQYF
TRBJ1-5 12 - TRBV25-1 CASRGDNQPQHF
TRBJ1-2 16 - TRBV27 CASSLSALGARGGYTF
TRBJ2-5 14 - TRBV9 CASARGGLQETQYF
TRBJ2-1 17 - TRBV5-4 CASSLDPTSPSYNEQFF
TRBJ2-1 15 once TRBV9 CASSVGGGGVNEQFF
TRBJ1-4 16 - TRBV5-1 CASSLNQGETNEKLFF
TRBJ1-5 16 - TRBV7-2 CASSLGGQYSNQPQHF
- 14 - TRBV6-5 CASRGGTGIHEQYF
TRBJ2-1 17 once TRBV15 CATSRDLSSGKYNEQFF
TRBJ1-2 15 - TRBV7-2 CASSSRGGFYYGYTF
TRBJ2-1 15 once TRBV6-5 CASSMVGGAYNEQFF
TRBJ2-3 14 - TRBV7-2 CASSRTSSTDTQYF